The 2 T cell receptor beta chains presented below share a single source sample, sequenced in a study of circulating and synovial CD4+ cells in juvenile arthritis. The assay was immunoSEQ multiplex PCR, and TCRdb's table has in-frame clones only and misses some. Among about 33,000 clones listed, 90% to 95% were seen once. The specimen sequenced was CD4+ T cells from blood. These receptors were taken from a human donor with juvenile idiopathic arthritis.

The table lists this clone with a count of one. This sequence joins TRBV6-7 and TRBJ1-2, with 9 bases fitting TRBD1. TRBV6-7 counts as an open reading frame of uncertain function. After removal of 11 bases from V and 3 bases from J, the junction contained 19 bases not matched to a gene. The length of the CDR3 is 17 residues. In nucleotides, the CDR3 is TGTGCCGAGCCTTCACGACCGACAGGGGGAGCCTACTATGGCTACACCTTC. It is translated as CAEPSRPTGGAYYGYTF.

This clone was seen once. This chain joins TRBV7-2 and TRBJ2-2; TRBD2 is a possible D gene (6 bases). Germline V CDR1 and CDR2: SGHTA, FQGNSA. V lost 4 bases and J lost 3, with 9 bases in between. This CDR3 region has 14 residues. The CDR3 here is CASSSRDHTGELFF. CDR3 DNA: TGTGCCAGCAGCTCGCGGGATCACACCGGGGAGCTGTTTTTT.